This T cell receptor beta chain was captured in a study of T cell clonotyping in hematopoietic cell transplantation. The study, taken as a whole, reports: At the given depth, recipient repertoires were over 97% de novo clonotypes. Pathologically expanded recipient clonotypes increased progressively from day 30 to day 180 as diversity fell.

The data were produced by immunoSEQ multiplex PCR, yet TCRdb's version contains in-frame clones alone and is incomplete. The repertoire consists of some 30,000 clones, with more than 85% occurring once and the leading ten covering approximately 11%. CDR1 is SGHDT, CDR2 YYEEEE, per germline. Between the trimmed V and J ends, which lost 2 bases and 5 bases, there was a span of 13 bases. This CDR3 region has 14 residues. Blood collection times were about day -28 and days 30, 100, 180 posttransplant. As to this clone: The target antigen is unknown.

The origin of this receptor is a female patient aged 45 to 65 who had an allogeneic stem cell transplant from a related donor, so the T cells may come from the graft donor. Some clones in this sample may be carry-over from other donors' samples. The rearrangement links TRBV5-6 to TRBJ2-5; possible D gene TRBD1, 6 bases. This material consisted of PBMCs, taken 100 days after allogeneic stem cell transplant. The CDR3 protein is CASSFTGQGETQYF. DNA of the CDR3: TGTGCCAGCAGCTTTACAGGGCAGGGGGAGACCCAGTACTTC.